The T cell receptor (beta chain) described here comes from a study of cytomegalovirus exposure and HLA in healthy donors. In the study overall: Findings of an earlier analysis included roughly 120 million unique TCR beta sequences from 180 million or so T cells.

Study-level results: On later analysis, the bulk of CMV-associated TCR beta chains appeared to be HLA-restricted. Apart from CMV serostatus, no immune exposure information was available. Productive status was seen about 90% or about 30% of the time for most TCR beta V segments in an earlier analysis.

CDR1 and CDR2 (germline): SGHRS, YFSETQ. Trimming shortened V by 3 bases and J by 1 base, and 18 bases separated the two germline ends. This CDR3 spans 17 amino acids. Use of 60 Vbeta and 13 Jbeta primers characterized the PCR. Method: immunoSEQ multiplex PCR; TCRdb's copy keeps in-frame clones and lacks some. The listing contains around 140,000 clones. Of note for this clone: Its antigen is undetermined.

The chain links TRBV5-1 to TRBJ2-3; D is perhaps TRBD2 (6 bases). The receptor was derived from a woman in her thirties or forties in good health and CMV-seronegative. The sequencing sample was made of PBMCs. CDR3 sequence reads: CASSSGRVPDRTDTQYF. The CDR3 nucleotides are TGCGCCAGCAGCTCCGGGAGAGTTCCTGACCGCACAGATACGCAGTATTTT. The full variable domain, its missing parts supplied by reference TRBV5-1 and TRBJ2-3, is KAGVTQTPRYLIKTRGQQVTLSCSPISGHRSVSWYQQTPGQGLQFLFEYFSETQRNKGNFPGRFSGRQFSNSRSEMNVSTLELGDSALYLCASSSGRVPDRTDTQYFGPGTRLTVL.